These 15 T cell receptor beta chains originate from one sample sequenced in a study of T cell responses to AZD1222 COVID-19 vaccine. Profiled with immunoSEQ multiplex PCR; TCRdb holds only in-frame clones, not every one. The sample holds some 100,000 clones; roughly nine tenths are singletons and the top ten take 4% to 5%. Sample: peripheral blood, taken on day 0 of AZD1222 vaccination. The origin of the receptors is an adult in good health.

This chain connects TRBV29-1 to TRBJ1-1, with no clear D. This CDR3 comprises 12 residues. Trimming took off 3 bases at V and 10 bases at J, with 15 bases between the two ends. Germline CDR1 and CDR2: SQVTM and ANQGSEA. The CDR3 bases are TGCAGCGTTGACCGACTCCTCGTCGGAGCTTTCTTT. This codes for CSVDRLLVGAFF.

This clone was counted once. The chain links TRBV7-9 to TRBJ2-7, with 7 bases aligning to TRBD2. J was trimmed by 6 bases and V by 4 bases; bases with no gene match: 3. The CDR3 loop spans 12 amino acids. The germline CDR1 and CDR2 sequences are SEHNR and FQNEAQ (reference sequence). DNA of the CDR3: TGTGCCAGCAGCTGGGGGGGTTCCGAGCAGTACTTC. It codes for CASSWGGSEQYF.

The rearrangement links TRBV24-1 to TRBJ2-7, with D possibly TRBD1 on 6 matching bases. Germline values: CDR1 KGHDR, CDR2 SFDVKD. This CDR3 contains 14 residues. V was trimmed by 4 bases and J by 2 bases, leaving 11 bases between them. In nucleotides, the CDR3 is TGTGCCACCAGTGACGGGACAAAGACCTACGAGCAGTACTTC. This sequence encodes CATSDGTKTYEQYF.

This clone has only one observation. The chain carries TRBV20-1 and TRBJ1-2; D gene ambiguous. Germline V CDR1 and CDR2: DFQATT, SNEGSKA (reference sequence). The V end lost 6 bases, the J end lost 4 bases, and 9 bases lay between the germline ends. CDR3 length equals 11 residues. The CDR3 nucleotides are TGCAGTGCCGTACATGCCTATGGCTACACCTTC. Protein product: CSAVHAYGYTF.

The V and J genes are TRBV19 and TRBJ1-1; 7 bases match TRBD1. Germline V CDR1 and CDR2: LNHDA, SQIVND (reference sequence). Trimming took 8 bases from V and 4 from J; bases not matched to a gene: 7. This CDR3 contains 13 residues. CDR3 amino acids: CASGTDRATEAFF. The CDR3 nucleotides are TGTGCCAGTGGGACAGACAGGGCCACTGAAGCTTTCTTT.

The chain links TRBV5-1 to TRBJ1-6, with a possible D match to TRBD1 (6 bases). The CDR3 has 15 residues. Germline V gives CDR1 SGHRS, CDR2 YFSETQ. Trimming removed 4 bases from V and 10 bases from J, with 18 bases in between. The CDR3 bases are TGCGCCAGCAGCGACGACGGGGGCTCGGGCTCACCCCTCCACTTT. It codes for CASSDDGGSGSPLHF. Together with reference TRBV5-1 and TRBJ1-6, the CDR3 gives the full variable domain: KAGVTQTPRYLIKTRGQQVTLSCSPISGHRSVSWYQQTPGQGLQFLFEYFSETQRNKGNFPGRFSGRQFSNSRSEMNVSTLELGDSALYLCASSDDGGSGSPLHFGNGTRLTVT.

As regards this clone: Relative to the germline gene, one junction end is altered; a read error may explain this. This sequence joins TRBV20-1 and TRBJ1-2; D ambiguous. This CDR3 comprises 9 residues. The V gene's germline CDR1 is DFQATT and CDR2 SNEGSKA (reference sequence). The CDR3 spells CSKLKGYTF. CDR3 coding DNA: TGTAGTAAATTGAAAGGCTACACCTTC.

The chain carries TRBV19 and TRBJ2-7; either TRBD1 or TRBD2 may fit D (6 bases each). Germline V gene sequence: CDR1 LNHDA, CDR2 SQIVND (reference sequence). The CDR3 is 13 amino acids. CDR3 region: CATNRGRNYEQYF. The CDR3 DNA sequence: TGTGCAACAAACCGGGGGCGGAATTACGAGCAGTACTTC.

This rearrangement joins TRBV30 to TRBJ1-2; D remains unclear. The CDR3 is 15 amino acids. V lost 0 bases and J 4 bases, leaving 15 bases between the germline ends. In germline, CDR1 is GTSNPN, CDR2 SVGIG (reference sequence). Written as DNA, the CDR3 is TGTGCCTGGAGTGTACGAGGTGGGCCGCGCTATGGCTACACCTTC. It is translated as CAWSVRGGPRYGYTF.

The rearrangement links TRBV5-6 to TRBJ2-1; D gene uncertain. The CDR3 totals 13 residues. Germline V gives CDR1 SGHDT, CDR2 YYEEEE. V lost 1 base to trimming and J lost 15 bases, with 17 bases between them. The CDR3 bases are TGTGCCAGCAGCTTGTTGCATCAGGAGATAGGGTTCTTC. It codes for CASSLLHQEIGFF.

The J gene is TRBJ1-5, the V gene TRBV5-1; the match to TRBD1 covers 9 bases. This CDR3 spans 14 amino acids. Germline CDR1 SGHRS, CDR2 YFSETQ. J lost 8 bases, V lost 3 bases, and 6 bases had no gene match. CDR3 DNA sequence: TGCGCCAGCAGCTCGGGACAGGGCACCGAGCCCCAGCATTTT. It is translated as CASSSGQGTEPQHF.

The V call is TRBV30, the J call TRBJ2-3; TRBD2 matches 7 bases. Losses at the gene ends were 2 bases for V and 0 bases for J; bases not matched to a gene: 2. The length of the CDR3 is 14 residues. Germline lookup yields CDR1 GTSNPN and CDR2 SVGIG (reference sequence). The CDR3 region has the DNA TGTGCCTGGAGTACGGGGGGTAGCACAGATACGCAGTATTTT. This translates into CAWSTGGSTDTQYF.

CDR3 in DNA: TGTGCCAGCAGCGGATCCGGGGGGCGGAATTCACCCCTCCACTTT. It specifies CASSGSGGRNSPLHF. The chain has TRBV5-5 and TRBJ1-6; D might be TRBD1 (6 bases). Trimming removed 4 bases from V and 7 bases from J, with 15 bases in between. The CDR3 length is 15 residues. Germline assignment: CDR1 SGHKS and CDR2 YYEKEE (reference sequence).

The V and J genes are TRBV5-4 and TRBJ1-5; unclear D gene. This CDR3 comprises 14 residues. Germline lookup yields CDR1 SGHNT and CDR2 YYREEE (reference sequence). V was trimmed by 0 bases and J by 5 bases, leaving 9 bases between them. The chain's CDR3 is CASSLEGRDQPQHF. CDR3 coding DNA: TGTGCCAGCAGCTTGGAAGGGCGCGATCAGCCCCAGCATTTT.

This chain links TRBV18 with TRBJ1-1, with unresolved D. This CDR3 has 16 residues. The ends were cut back, 0 bases at V and 0 bases at J, with 11 bases in the middle. Germline values: CDR1 KGHSH, CDR2 LQKENI. The CDR3 nucleotides read TGTGCCAGCTCACCACCGGTGGCCGGTTTGAACACTGAAGCTTTCTTT. Translating it yields CASSPPVAGLNTEAFF.